This T cell receptor (beta chain) was retrieved from a study of cytomegalovirus exposure and HLA in healthy donors. Study information: The 500 to 750 first-cohort repertoires and the 120 or so validation repertoires shared the same platform, a later analysis reported.

V lost 0 bases and J lost 9; bases outside the gene matches: 8. Germline V CDR1 and CDR2: MGHRA, YSYEKL. This CDR3 spans 16 amino acids. Whole-study results and caveats: Associated with cytomegalovirus, according to the listing, were 150 to 200 TCR beta chains.

Clones were read by immunoSEQ multiplex PCR, and TCRdb kept only the in-frame ones, dropping some. The table includes 45,000 to 65,000 clones, about 88% detected once. In the case of this clone: Its antigen is currently unknown.

Sequences were obtained from PBMCs. This chain links TRBV4-1 with TRBJ1-6, with 7 nucleotides matching TRBD1. The receptor comes from a young woman in good health and CMV-seronegative. The CDR3 bases are TGCGCCAGCAGCCAAGACCCGACAGGGAGCGGTTCACCCCTCCACTTT. It yields the protein CASSQDPTGSGSPLHF.